This is a list of T cell receptor beta chains from one sample in a study of human T cells and chemical hapten exposure. MiXCR was run by TCRdb on the RACE reads, yielding one entry per CDR3 protein. This sample has approximately 370,000 distinct CDR3 sequences; around 5.5% occur once, and the top ten carry 7% to 10%. Sequenced material: whole blood, taken in connection with sensitization to the hapten diphenylcyclopropenone (DPC). The receptors stem from a young woman with alopecia areata. Some clones in this sample may be carry-over from other donors' samples. The CDR3 runs from the conserved cysteine through the conserved F or W. D genes are given only for firm matches. The size entry is marked missing in some rows and otherwise reads once, few, many or a size class.

V	D	J	size	DNA	CDR3
TRBV27	TRBD2	TRBJ2-1	many	TGTGCCAGCTCTAGCGGGGGGGCCCCGGGAGGCAATGAGCAGTTCTTC	CASSSGGAPGGNEQFF
TRBV6-2/TRBV6-3	NA	TRBJ2-6	NA	TGTGCCAGCAGTTACTCTAGAACGGGGGGCCCCGCTGGGGCCAACGTCCTGACTTTC	CASSYSRTGGPAGANVLTF
TRBV10-3	NA	TRBJ1-5	few	TGTGCCATCAGTGAGCGTAATGGGAAGCCCCAGCATTTT	CAISERNGKPQHF
TRBV18	NA	TRBJ1-2	many	TGTGCCAGCTCACCACCTGAACGGGACCTAAACTATGGCTACACCTTC	CASSPPERDLNYGYTF
TRBV28	TRBD2	TRBJ2-7	many	TGTGCCAGCAGCTCCCCCGGGACTAGTCCCTACGAGCAGTACTTC	CASSSPGTSPYEQYF
TRBV29-1	TRBD2	TRBJ2-1	many	TGCAGCGTCACAGCGGGGATCTACAATGAGCAGTTCTTC	CSVTAGIYNEQFF
TRBV21-1	NA	TRBJ2-5	many	TGTGCCACCCGGGAGACCCAGTACTTC	CATRETQYF
TRBV7-9	NA	TRBJ1-4	many	TGTGCCAGCAGCCCTAGAGGAGGTACTAATGAAAAACTGTTTTTT	CASSPRGGTNEKLFF
TRBV20-1	NA	TRBJ2-7	few	TGCAGTGCTAGGGATGGGACCGGTCTGTTCGAGCAGTACTTC	CSARDGTGLFEQYF
TRBV29-1	NA	TRBJ1-1	few	TGCAGCGTTAAGGAGGTTTCGGGCGGTGAAGCTTTCTTT	CSVKEVSGGEAFF
TRBV5-5	NA	TRBJ2-1	NA	TGTGCCAGCAGTTGGGCGGGGGCCCTCTACAATGAGCAGTTCTTC	CASSWAGALYNEQFF
TRBV6-5	NA	TRBJ1-2	NA	TGTGCCAGCAGTTACTCGACAGGCGTGGTGGAGGGCTATGGCTACACCTTC	CASSYSTGVVEGYGYTF
TRBV5-1	NA	TRBJ2-5	few	TGCGCCAGCAGCCTGGACAGCCGAGAGACCCAGTACTTC	CASSLDSRETQYF
TRBV10-3	TRBD1	TRBJ2-7	few	TGTGCCATCAGCCTAGACAGGGCGGGCGAGCAGTACTTC	CAISLDRAGEQYF
TRBV7-2	NA	TRBJ2-3	NA	TGTGCCAGCAGTCTAGGGGCCCGCGGCACAGATACGCAGTATTTT	CASSLGARGTDTQYF